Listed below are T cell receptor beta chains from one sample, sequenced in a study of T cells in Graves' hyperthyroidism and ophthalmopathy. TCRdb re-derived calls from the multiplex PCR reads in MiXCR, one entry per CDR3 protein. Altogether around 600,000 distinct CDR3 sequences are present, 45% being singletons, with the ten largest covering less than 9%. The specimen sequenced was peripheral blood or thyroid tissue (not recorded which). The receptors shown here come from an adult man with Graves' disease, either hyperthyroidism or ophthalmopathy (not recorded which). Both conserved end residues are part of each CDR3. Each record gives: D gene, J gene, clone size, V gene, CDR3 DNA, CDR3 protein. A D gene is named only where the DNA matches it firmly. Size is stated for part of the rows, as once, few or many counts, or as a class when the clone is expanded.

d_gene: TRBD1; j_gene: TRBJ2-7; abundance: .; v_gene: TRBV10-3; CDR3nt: TGTGCCATCAGCAGTCCAGGGGGCGAGCAGTACTTC; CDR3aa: CAISSPGGEQYF
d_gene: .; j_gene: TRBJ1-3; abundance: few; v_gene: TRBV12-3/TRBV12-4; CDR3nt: TGTGCCAGCAGTTTATCCGGCTGGGGCTCTGGAAACACCATATATTTT; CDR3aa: CASSLSGWGSGNTIYF
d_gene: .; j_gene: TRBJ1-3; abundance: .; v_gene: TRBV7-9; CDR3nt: TGTGCCAGCACCCGGACACTTTTGTCGGGAAACACCATATATTTT; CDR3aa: CASTRTLLSGNTIYF
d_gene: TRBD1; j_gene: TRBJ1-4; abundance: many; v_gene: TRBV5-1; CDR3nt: TGCGCCAGCAGACCCGGGACAGGGGACGAAAAACTGTTTTTT; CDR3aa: CASRPGTGDEKLFF
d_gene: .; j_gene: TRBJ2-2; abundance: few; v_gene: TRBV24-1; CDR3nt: TGTGCCACCAGTGATTTGCGGCAGGGGCGAAACACCGGGGAGCTGTTTTTT; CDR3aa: CATSDLRQGRNTGELFF
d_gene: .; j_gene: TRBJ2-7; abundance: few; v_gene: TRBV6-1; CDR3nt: TGTGCCAGCAAAGCTTTTGACCCCTACGAGCAGTACTTC; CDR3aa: CASKAFDPYEQYF
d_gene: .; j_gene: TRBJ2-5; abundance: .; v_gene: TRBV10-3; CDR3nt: TGTGCCAACACTACACAGGGCGGTGAGACCCAGTACTTC; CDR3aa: CANTTQGGETQYF
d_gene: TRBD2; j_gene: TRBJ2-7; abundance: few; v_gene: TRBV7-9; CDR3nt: TGTGCCAGCAGCCAATTAGCGGGAGGAACCCCCTACGAGCAGTACTTC; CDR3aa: CASSQLAGGTPYEQYF
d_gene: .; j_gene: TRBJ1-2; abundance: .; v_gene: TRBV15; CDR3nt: TGTGCCACCAGCAGAGGGGCCGCTAACTATGGCTACACCTTC; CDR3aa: CATSRGAANYGYTF
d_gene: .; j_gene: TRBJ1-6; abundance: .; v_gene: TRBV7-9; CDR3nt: TGTGCCAGCAGCTTAGCGGCCGGCTCAAATTCACCCCTCCACTTT; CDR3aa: CASSLAAGSNSPLHF
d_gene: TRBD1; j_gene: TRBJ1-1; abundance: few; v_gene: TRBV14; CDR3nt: TGTGCCAGCAGCCAAACAGGGGGCGTTCCTGAAGCTTTCTTT; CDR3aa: CASSQTGGVPEAFF
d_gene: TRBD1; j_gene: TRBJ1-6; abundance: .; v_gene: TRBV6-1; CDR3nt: TGTGCCAGCCCACCGGGACAGGTCAACAATTCACCCCTCCACTTT; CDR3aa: CASPPGQVNNSPLHF
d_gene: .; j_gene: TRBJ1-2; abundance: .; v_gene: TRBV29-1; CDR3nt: TGCAGCCCGACAGTCAACTATGGCTACACCTTC; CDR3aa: CSPTVNYGYTF
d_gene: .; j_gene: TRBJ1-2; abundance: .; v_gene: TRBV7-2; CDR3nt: TGTGCCAGCAGCCCCAACCCCCGGGAATGGTATGGCTACACCTTC; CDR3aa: CASSPNPREWYGYTF
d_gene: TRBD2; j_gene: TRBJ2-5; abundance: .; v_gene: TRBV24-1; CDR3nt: TGTGCCACCAGTGATGAATCCGGGACTAGCGGGAGAGCGGAAGGGACCCAGTACTTC; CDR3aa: CATSDESGTSGRAEGTQYF
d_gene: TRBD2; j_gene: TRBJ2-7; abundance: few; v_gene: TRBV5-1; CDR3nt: TGTGCCAGCAGCTTGGTGAGGGGTAGCGGGAGCTCCTACGAGCAGTACTTC; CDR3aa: CASSLVRGSGSSYEQYF
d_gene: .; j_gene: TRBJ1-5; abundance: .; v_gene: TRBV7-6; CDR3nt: TGTGCCAGCAGCCAAAGCAGACGCAATCAGCCCCAGCATTTT; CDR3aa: CASSQSRRNQPQHF
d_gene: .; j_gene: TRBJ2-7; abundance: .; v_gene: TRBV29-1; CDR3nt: TGCAGCAGCCAGAGCGGCAGCAGCTCCTACGAGCAGTACTTC; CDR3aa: CSSQSGSSSYEQYF